A selection of T cell receptor beta chains follows, all from one sample in a study of patients and donors after allogeneic stem cell transplantation. TCRdb itself ran the RT-PCR reads through MiXCR, one entry per CDR3 protein. The sample has hundreds of thousands of distinct CDR3 sequences; over 12% are singletons. What was sequenced was blood, either unsorted or a sorted T cell fraction (not recorded which). The origin of the receptors is a human donor who was either an allogeneic HSCT recipient or a stem cell or donor lymphocyte infusion donor (not recorded which). It is not recorded whose cells these are; they may come from a transplant donor. The CDR3 runs from the conserved cysteine through the conserved F or W.

j_call	v_call	cdr3_aa
TRBJ1-2	TRBV5-5	CASSLIQDRGHRGYTF
TRBJ1-5	TRBV6-4	CASSDSFSPDRGFLNQPQHF
TRBJ2-4	TRBV20-1	CSARDLQAVDIQYF
TRBJ2-2	TRBV6-2/TRBV6-3	CASSFTLVTGELFF
TRBJ2-7	TRBV5-1	CASSLAVGQVRPYEQYF
TRBJ1-5	TRBV7-2	CASSSGQGYQPQHF
TRBJ2-3	TRBV20-1	CSARSSGSTDTQYF
TRBJ2-7	TRBV30	CAWSVQFEQYF
TRBJ1-3	TRBV20-1	CSARDRSRGDTIYF
TRBJ1-3	TRBV5-6	CASSSMLVPGNTIYF
TRBJ1-4	TRBV7-2	CASSLSGQRVEKLFF
TRBJ2-7	TRBV20-1	CSASGGSGIGEQYF
TRBJ2-2	TRBV12-3/TRBV12-4	CASSLGRGEDTGELFF
TRBJ2-2	TRBV5-4	CASSFGATGELFF
TRBJ2-7	TRBV11-2	CASSFREITLREQYF
TRBJ2-1	TRBV27	CASSFVGGPYNEQFF
TRBJ1-1	TRBV20-1	CSASKALNTEAFF
TRBJ2-7	TRBV7-8	CASSLANTALRPYEQYF
TRBJ2-3	TRBV7-3	CASSLNTVVDTQYF
TRBJ1-5	TRBV6-1	CASSREYPNQPQHF
TRBJ2-3	TRBV9	CASSYRTRADTQYF
TRBJ1-2	TRBV6-1	CASRREALSGYTF
TRBJ1-1	TRBV5-6	CASSPRQGAGNTEAFF
TRBJ1-2	TRBV11-1	CASSLVIDARQTTIYGYTF
TRBJ2-5	TRBV5-1	CASSLEPGSDQETQYF
TRBJ2-7	TRBV19	CASTGPSWEQYF
TRBJ2-5	TRBV7-2	CASSPQGGEETQYF
TRBJ2-7	TRBV19	CASSDTGSASYEQYF
TRBJ2-7	TRBV19	CASSISGVAPYEQYF
TRBJ2-1	TRBV7-2	CASSPTSGGLYNEQFF
TRBJ2-3	TRBV23-1	CASATTGQGSKDTQYF
TRBJ1-2	TRBV7-2	CASSLDGTGLGYTF
TRBJ1-6	TRBV3-1	CASTRQGEGYSPLHF
TRBJ1-3	TRBV20-1	CSAIRRGDSGNTIYF
TRBJ1-3	TRBV7-2	CASSLVPGFNGNTIYF
TRBJ1-2	TRBV3-1	CASSQKVAGHNGYTF
TRBJ2-1	TRBV4-2	CASSQRAETSGYNEQFF
TRBJ1-1	TRBV5-1	CASSLAGKPEAFF